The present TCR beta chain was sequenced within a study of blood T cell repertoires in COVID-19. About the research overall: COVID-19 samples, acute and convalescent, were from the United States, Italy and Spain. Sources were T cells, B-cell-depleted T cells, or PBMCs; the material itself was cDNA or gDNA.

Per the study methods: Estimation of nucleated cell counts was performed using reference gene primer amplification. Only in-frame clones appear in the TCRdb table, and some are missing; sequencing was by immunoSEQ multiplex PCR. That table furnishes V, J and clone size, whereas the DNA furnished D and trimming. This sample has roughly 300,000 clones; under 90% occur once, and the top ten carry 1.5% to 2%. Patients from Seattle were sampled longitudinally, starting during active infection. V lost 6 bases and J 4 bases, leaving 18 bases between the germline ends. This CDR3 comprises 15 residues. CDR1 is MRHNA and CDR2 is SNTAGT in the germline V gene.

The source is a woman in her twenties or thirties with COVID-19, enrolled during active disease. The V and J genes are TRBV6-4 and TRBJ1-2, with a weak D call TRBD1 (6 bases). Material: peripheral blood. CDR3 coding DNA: TGTGCCAGCAGGAAGTCCGGGGTACAGGGCTATGGCTACACCTTC. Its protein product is CASRKSGVQGYGYTF.